This TCR beta chain emerged from a study of cytomegalovirus exposure and HLA in healthy donors. Study observations and caveats: It was reported that TCR beta sequences correctly inferred the HLA-A and HLA-B alleles for most subjects. The listing of some 170 TCR beta chains classed them as cytomegalovirus-associated. TRBV6-2, TRBV6-3 and other indistinguishable V segments were excluded.

With regard to this clone: Its antigen remains unknown.

Per the germline V gene, CDR1 is SGHKS and CDR2 is YYEKEE (reference sequence). CDR3 length: 16 amino acids. Trimming shortened V by 0 bases and J by 0 bases, and 10 bases separated the two germline ends. PCR primers comprised 60 Vbeta and 13 Jbeta primers. Here immunoSEQ multiplex PCR was the method, and the copy in TCRdb shows in-frame clones only, minus some. Of 90,000 to 130,000 clones listed, approximately 70% are singletons. Sequencing used PBMCs. This clonotype was sampled from a man in his thirties or forties in good health and CMV-seropositive. The chain links TRBV5-5 to TRBJ2-1, with D perhaps matching TRBD1 (5 bases). The CDR3, as DNA: TGTGCCAGCAGCTTGGACCAGGGAAGCTCCTACAATGAGCAGTTCTTC. The encoded protein is CASSLDQGSSYNEQFF.